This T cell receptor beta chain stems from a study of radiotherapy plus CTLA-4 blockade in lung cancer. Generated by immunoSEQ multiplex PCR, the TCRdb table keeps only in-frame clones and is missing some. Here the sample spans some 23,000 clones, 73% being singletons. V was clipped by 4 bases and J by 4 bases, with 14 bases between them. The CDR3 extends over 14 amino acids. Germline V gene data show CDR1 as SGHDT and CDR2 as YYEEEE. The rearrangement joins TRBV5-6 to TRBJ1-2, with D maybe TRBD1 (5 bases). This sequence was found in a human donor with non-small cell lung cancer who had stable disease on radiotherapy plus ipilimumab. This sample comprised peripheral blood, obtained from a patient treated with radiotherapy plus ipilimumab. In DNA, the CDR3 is TGTGCCAGCAGCCCTCTGAGGGGTATCTATGGCTACACCTTC. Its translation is CASSPLRGIYGYTF. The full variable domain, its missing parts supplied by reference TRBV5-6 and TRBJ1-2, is DAGVTQSPTHLIKTRGQQVTLRCSPKSGHDTVSWYQQALGQGPQFIFQYYEEEERQRGNFPDRFSGHQFPNYSSELNVNALLLGDSALYLCASSPLRGIYGYTFGSGTRLTVV.